Presented here are 5 T cell receptor beta chains from one specimen sequenced in a study of T cell changes during pregnancy in multiple sclerosis. Sequenced by immunoSEQ multiplex PCR; TCRdb stores in-frame clones only, minus some. The table shows around 41,000 clones, with under 95% occurring only once. Sequencing was carried out using PBMCs (not recorded whether the cells were cultured). Every receptor here comes from a female donor with multiple sclerosis, enrolled in a pregnancy study.

This clone was recorded once. This rearrangement joins TRBV7-2 to TRBJ2-6; TRBD2 matches at 13 bases. V trimming: 6 bases; J trimming: 4 bases; junction bases outside the gene matches: 9. The CDR3 has 18 amino acids. Germline V gene sequence: CDR1 SGHTA, CDR2 FQGNSA. CDR3 region: CASRRPGTSGIGANVLTF. CDR3 DNA: TGTGCCAGCAGACGTCCCGGGACTAGCGGGATAGGGGCCAACGTCCTGACTTTC.

This clone showed up just once. The chain has TRBV6-5 and TRBJ2-3, with D perhaps TRBD2 (5 bases). CDR3 length equals 13 residues. Trimming pared 5 bases from V and 3 bases from J, leaving 9 bases between. The germline CDR1 and CDR2 sequences are MNHEY and SVGAGI. This CDR3 is CASSRTGTDTQYF. The CDR3 bases are TGTGCCAGCAGTCGGACTGGGACAGATACGCAGTATTTT.

The rearrangement uses TRBV11-2 and TRBJ2-3; D is unclear. Trimming pared 3 bases from V and 1 base from J, leaving 5 bases between. In germline, CDR1 is SGHAT, CDR2 FQNNGV. This CDR3 comprises 13 residues. CDR3 in DNA: TGTGCCAGCAGCTTTACAGGCACAGATACGCAGTATTTT. It is translated as CASSFTGTDTQYF.

The gene calls are TRBV6-5 and TRBJ1-1; tentative D call: TRBD1 (6 bases). The CDR3 is made up of 14 amino acids. Trimming cost V 2 bases and J 7 bases, with 14 bases left between them. Germline loops: CDR1 MNHEY, CDR2 SVGAGI. The CDR3 loop reads CASSYLSDRFEAFF. The CDR3 DNA reads TGTGCCAGCAGTTACCTCTCCGACAGGTTTGAAGCTTTCTTT.

The V gene is TRBV7-6, the J gene TRBJ2-7; 7 bases agree with TRBD1. V dropped 0 bases and J dropped 3; count of bases not matched to a gene: 8. Germline-derived CDR1 and CDR2 are SGHVS and FNYEAQ. The CDR3 has 16 residues. Here the CDR3 DNA reads TGTGCCAGCAGCTTAGCGTTCCAGGGGGAGTTCTACGAGCAGTACTTC. This encodes CASSLAFQGEFYEQYF.